This T cell receptor (beta chain) was identified during a study of T cell changes during pregnancy in multiple sclerosis. Profiled with immunoSEQ multiplex PCR; TCRdb holds only in-frame clones, not every one. The table includes 35,000 to 45,000 clones, 85% to 90% detected once. Trimming took 4 bases from V and 6 from J; bases not matched to a gene: 8. CDR3 length: 16 amino acids. CDR1 is SGHRS, CDR2 YFSETQ, per germline. Sequences were derived from peripheral blood, sampled in the second trimester of pregnancy. This sequence joins TRBV5-1 and TRBJ2-3; 13 nucleotides agree with TRBD2. The receptor's source is a female donor in good health, enrolled as a control in a pregnancy study. CDR3 loop: CASSVQLAGGPDTQYF. The CDR3, as DNA: TGCGCCAGCAGCGTCCAACTAGCGGGGGGGCCGGATACGCAGTATTTT. Full variable domain (missing parts from reference TRBV5-1 and TRBJ2-3): KAGVTQTPRYLIKTRGQQVTLSCSPISGHRSVSWYQQTPGQGLQFLFEYFSETQRNKGNFPGRFSGRQFSNSRSEMNVSTLELGDSALYLCASSVQLAGGPDTQYFGPGTRLTVL.